The 19 T cell receptor beta chains below come from one sample, sequenced in a study of PD-L1 blockade in urothelial cancer. Sequencing used immunoSEQ multiplex PCR; TCRdb keeps in-frame clones, though not all of them. The sample yields around 35,000 clones, roughly 84% seen once. Documented time point: pretreatment peripheral blood. The source material was PBMCs, sampled around atezolizumab (anti-PD-L1) treatment. These receptors all stem from a man in his 60s with urothelial cancer.

The V call is TRBV7-9, the J call TRBJ2-7; TRBD1 matches at 9 bases. V was clipped by 0 bases and J by 5 bases; unmatched bases: 14. CDR3 length: 18 residues. Germline assignment: CDR1 SEHNR and CDR2 FQNEAQ (reference sequence). CDR3 in amino acids: CASSLAGGPGTGNHEQYF. CDR3 in DNA: TGTGCCAGCAGCTTAGCTGGGGGGCCCGGGACAGGGAACCACGAGCAGTACTTC.

CDR3 in amino acids: CSVEVLAGLDGYTF. CDR3 nucleotide sequence: TGCAGCGTTGAAGTTCTAGCGGGTCTGGATGGCTACACCTTC. This chain uses TRBV29-1 with TRBJ1-2; D not resolved. The CDR3 runs 14 residues. V lost 1 base to trimming and J lost 6 bases, with 15 bases between them. CDR1 and CDR2 from the germline V gene are SQVTM and ANQGSEA.

The J gene is TRBJ2-3, the V gene TRBV19, with 11 bases aligning to TRBD2. The CDR3 consists of 19 residues. Germline V CDR1 and CDR2: LNHDA, SQIVND (reference sequence). Germline trimming cut 5 bases from V and 2 bases from J; bases unmatched to any gene: 15. The CDR3 sequence is CASSRGYSGRARYTDTQYF. The CDR3 coding sequence is TGTGCCAGTAGTCGCGGTTATAGCGGGAGGGCCAGATACACAGATACGCAGTATTTT.

This clone was counted a single time. V usage is TRBV10-1 and J usage is TRBJ2-7, with TRBD1 matching over 7 bases. Germline V CDR1 and CDR2: WNHNN, SYGVQD (reference sequence). The length of the CDR3 is 13 residues. V gave up 4 bases and J gave up 3 bases; unmatched junction bases: 3. The CDR3 DNA reads TGCGCCAGCAGTGCAACAGGGGTCTACGAGCAGTACTTC. Translation: CASSATGVYEQYF.

This clone was observed a handful of times. This rearrangement joins TRBV19 to TRBJ2-4; 12 bases match TRBD2. J gave up 9 bases and V 3 bases, and 3 bases lay outside the gene matches. CDR1 is LNHDA, CDR2 SQIVND, per germline (reference sequence). This CDR3 comprises 14 residues. CDR3 region: CASSILLAGGIQYF. Written as DNA, the CDR3 is TGTGCCAGTAGTATCTTACTAGCGGGAGGCATTCAGTACTTC.

DNA of the CDR3: TGTGCCAGCAGCAAAGAGAGGGCACAGGGAGTGAAAGGAAACACCATATATTTT. This translates into CASSKERAQGVKGNTIYF. The chain carries TRBV21-1 and TRBJ1-3; the D call in the table, TRBD1, was not verified against the DNA. TRBV21-1 is reported as a pseudogene. This CDR3 is built from 18 residues.

This sequence joins TRBV5-1 and TRBJ2-5; D might be TRBD2 (6 bases). CDR1 SGHRS and CDR2 YFSETQ come from the germline V gene. Between the trimmed V and J ends, which lost 5 bases and 1 base, there was a span of 9 bases. The CDR3 contains 13 residues. The CDR3 DNA reads as TGCGCCAGCAGGGGACTGCCCCAAGAGACCCAGTACTTC. Encoded protein: CASRGLPQETQYF.

The V and J genes are TRBV30 and TRBJ2-1, with D perhaps TRBD2 (5 bases). This CDR3 has 15 residues. The ends were cut back, 0 bases at V and 7 bases at J, with 16 bases in the middle. Germline loops: CDR1 GTSNPN, CDR2 SVGIG (reference sequence). CDR3 in amino acids: CAWSVRGLAQNEQFF. The DNA of the CDR3 is TGTGCCTGGAGTGTACGAGGGCTAGCTCAAAATGAGCAGTTCTTC.

This rearrangement joins TRBV25-1 to TRBJ1-6, with D possibly being TRBD1 (6 bases). V was clipped by 2 bases and J by 7 bases, with 9 bases between them. Looked up from germline, CDR1 is MGHDK and CDR2 is SYGVNS. The CDR3 length is 14 residues. CDR3: CASSEEDRNSPLHF. The CDR3 DNA follows: TGTGCCAGCAGTGAAGAGGACAGAAATTCACCCCTCCACTTT.

This chain joins TRBV29-1 and TRBJ1-1; tentative D call: TRBD1 (6 bases). This CDR3 has 13 amino acids. Germline V gene lookup returns CDR1 SQVTM and CDR2 ANQGSEA. Trimming took off 8 bases at V and 1 base at J, with 14 bases between the two ends. For the CDR3, the DNA is TGCAGCAGCCAGGACAGAAAGAACACTGAAGCTTTCTTT. Encoded protein: CSSQDRKNTEAFF.

J is TRBJ2-5 and V is TRBV29-1, with 9 bases matching TRBD2. The CDR3 is 13 amino acids. The germline V gene has CDR1 SQVTM and CDR2 ANQGSEA. CDR3 nucleotide sequence: TGCGTCGGGGGCGGGAGGGCCTCCGAGACCCAGTACTTC. Residues: CVGGGRASETQYF.

CDR3 DNA: TGCGCCAGCAGATTCTCCGGGACTAGCGGGAGAGGCGGTGAGCAGTTCTTC. Its protein is CASRFSGTSGRGGEQFF. The V and J genes are TRBV5-1 and TRBJ2-1, with TRBD2 matching over 14 bases. V lost 5 bases, J lost 9 bases, and 13 bases stayed unmatched. CDR3 length: 17 residues. The germline CDR1 and CDR2 sequences are SGHRS and YFSETQ.

The chain is built from TRBV14 and TRBJ2-7; 8 nucleotides match TRBD1. This CDR3 region has 17 residues. The V and J ends lost 3 bases and 7 bases, in that order; junction bases with no gene match: 17. Germline CDR1 reads SGHDN; CDR2 reads FVKESK. The CDR3 DNA reads as TGTGCCAGCAGCCATTTAAGTTCGTGGACAGGGACTGGTGAGCAGTACTTC. It is translated as CASSHLSSWTGTGEQYF.

The V gene is TRBV7-3, the J gene TRBJ1-6; D is uncertain. The CDR3 loop spans 14 amino acids. The germline V gene encodes CDR1 SGHTA and CDR2 FQGTGA. The V gene lost 3 bases and the J gene lost 5 bases, with 8 bases spanning the gap. The CDR3 is CASSLYGDNSPLHF. CDR3 DNA sequence: TGTGCCAGCAGCTTGTACGGGGATAATTCACCCCTCCACTTT.

J is TRBJ2-1 and V is TRBV27; D is possibly TRBD2 (5 bases). CDR3 length: 14 residues. The V gene lost 5 bases and the J gene lost 6 bases, with 14 bases spanning the gap. CDR1 is MNHEY, CDR2 SMNVEV, per germline (reference sequence). The CDR3 is CASSRNSGGNEQFF. CDR3 nucleotides: TGTGCCAGCAGTAGGAACTCAGGAGGCAATGAGCAGTTCTTC.

This clone is a singleton in its sample. The chain joins TRBV6-6 to TRBJ2-7, with D hard to call. The CDR3 totals 14 residues. Trimming took off 6 bases at V and 0 bases at J, with 12 bases between the two ends. Per the germline V gene, CDR1 is MNHNY and CDR2 is SVGAGI (reference sequence). The CDR3 protein is CASSSNSLSYEQYF. CDR3 nucleotides: TGTGCCAGCAGCTCTAACTCCCTCTCCTACGAGCAGTACTTC.

CDR3 protein: CASSLYQGTGANVLTF. The CDR3 nucleotides read TGTGCCAGCAGCCTTTATCAGGGAACCGGGGCCAACGTCCTGACTTTC. V gene TRBV5-5 combines with J gene TRBJ2-6, with a tentative D call TRBD1 (5 bases). V gave up 4 bases and J gave up 4 bases, with 15 bases separating them. The CDR3 has 16 residues. The germline CDR1 and CDR2 sequences are SGHKS and YYEKEE (reference sequence).

The J gene is TRBJ2-1, the V gene TRBV7-3, with 9 bases aligning to TRBD2. The junction had 7 bases not matched to a gene; V was cut back by 6 bases and J by 4 bases. Germline V gives CDR1 SGHTA, CDR2 FQGTGA. This CDR3 contains 15 residues. This CDR3 is CASSPQTSGYNEQFF. In DNA, the CDR3 is TGTGCCAGCAGTCCTCAGACTAGCGGTTACAATGAGCAGTTCTTC.

V and J are TRBV7-9 and TRBJ1-2; TRBD1 might be the D (6 bases). Trimming cost V 1 base and J 6 bases, with 27 bases left between them. The CDR3 length is 19 residues. Germline values: CDR1 SEHNR, CDR2 FQNEAQ (reference sequence). The CDR3 sequence: CASSLVRDRQARGADGYTF. The CDR3, as DNA: TGTGCCAGCAGCTTAGTCCGGGATAGACAGGCACGGGGAGCTGATGGCTACACCTTC.